This TCR beta chain originates from a study of human T cells and chemical hapten exposure. Overall study: DPC at 0.01% went onto the upper back in patch tests, read at 6 days.

Via MiXCR, TCRdb re-called the RACE reads, giving one row per CDR3 protein. This table holds about 380,000 distinct CDR3 sequences, 4.5% to 5.5% found once. Time point in this sample: pre-sensitization, week 0. Documented treatment: therapeutic diphenylcyclopropenone sensitization with weekly scalp DPC. The study enrolled 18 to 70-year-old alopecia patients suitable for DPC. This clonotype was recorded a few times. The TCR sequence derives from a woman in her forties or fifties with alopecia areata. Some clones in this sample may be carry-over from other donors' samples. The sample was whole blood, taken in connection with sensitization to the hapten diphenylcyclopropenone (DPC).

The CDR3 region has the DNA TGTGCCAGCAGTGTCCCTGGACGGACTAGCACAGATACGCAGTATTTT. Protein sequence: CASSVPGRTSTDTQYF. This sequence joins TRBV6-4 and TRBJ2-3; TRBD2 is a possible D gene (5 bases). Trimming removed 4 bases at V and 0 bases at J, with 14 bases between. Germline CDR1 and CDR2: MRHNA and SNTAGT. The CDR3 spans 16 residues.